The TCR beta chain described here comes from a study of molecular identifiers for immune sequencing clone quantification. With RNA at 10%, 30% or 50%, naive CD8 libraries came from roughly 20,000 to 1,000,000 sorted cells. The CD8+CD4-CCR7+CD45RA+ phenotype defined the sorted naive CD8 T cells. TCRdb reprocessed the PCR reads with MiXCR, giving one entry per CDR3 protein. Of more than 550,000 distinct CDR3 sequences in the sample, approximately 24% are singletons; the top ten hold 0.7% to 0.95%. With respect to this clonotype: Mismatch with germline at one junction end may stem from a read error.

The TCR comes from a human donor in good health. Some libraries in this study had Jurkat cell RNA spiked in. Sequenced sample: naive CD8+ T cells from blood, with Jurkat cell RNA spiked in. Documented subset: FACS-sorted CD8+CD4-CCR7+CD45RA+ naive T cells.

The CDR3 nucleotides read TGTGCCGGCAGCTTGGGGGACGGAGGCACTGAAGCTTTCTTT. It encodes CAGSLGDGGTEAFF. The rearrangement links TRBV7-9 to TRBJ1-1; tentative D call: TRBD1 (5 bases). The CDR3 has 14 amino acids. Germline V gene data show CDR1 as SEHNR and CDR2 as FQNEAQ (reference sequence).